The 2 T cell receptor beta chains below all came from one sample that was sequenced in a study of T-cell memory formation after mild COVID-19. One entry per CDR3 protein, called by TCRdb with MiXCR from the 5' RACE reads. The repertoire includes approximately 350,000 distinct CDR3 sequences, under 15% of them detected once, and about a fifth sits in the top ten. The specimen was PBMCs or a T cell subset sorted from them (not recorded which). All receptors derive from a man younger than 35 who had mild COVID-19 (a few samples of this study predate the infection). Cell type and time point are not known.

The chain joins TRBV6-6 to TRBJ2-5; the match to TRBD1 covers 10 bases. The ends lost 0 bases at V and 1 base at J; junction bases unmatched: 11. CDR3 length equals 19 residues. CDR1 and CDR2 (germline): MNHNY, SVGAGI (reference sequence). The CDR3 DNA is TGTGCCAGCAGTTACTCGAAGTTAGGGACAGGGGCCTCCCAAGAGACCCAGTACTTC. It codes for CASSYSKLGTGASQETQYF.

This chain links TRBV20-1 with TRBJ2-7; a weak D match, TRBD2 (6 bases). This CDR3 comprises 12 residues. V was pared by 6 bases and J by 3 bases, with 12 bases between. CDR1 and CDR2 (germline): DFQATT, SNEGSKA (reference sequence). The CDR3 sequence: CSARGDFYEQYV. In DNA, the CDR3 is TGCAGTGCCCGCGGGGATTTCTACGAGCAGTACGTC.